This TCR beta chain was identified in a study of T-cell memory formation after mild COVID-19. Background on the study: The two donors had largely donor-specific TCR clusters. Study-wide points: Clones shrinking between day 15 and 85 showed a balanced CD4/CD8 split, and those that grew later tilted toward CD4+. Mainly CM and EM harbored the contracting CD4+ clones; mainly EMRA harbored the CD8+ ones.

A 5'RACE reaction primed in the constant segment made cDNA libraries of TCR alpha and TCR beta, and these carried sample barcodes and UMIs. TCRdb redid the calling of the 5' RACE reads with MiXCR, one entry per CDR3 protein. Among 30,000 to 45,000 distinct CDR3 sequences listed, 10% to 12% were seen once. The CDR3 contains 18 residues. V was cut by 0 bases and J by 0 bases, with 15 bases left in between. Germline CDR1 and CDR2: MNHNY and SVGAGI (reference sequence). This clonotype was observed many times. Its antigen is undetermined. The material sequenced was PBMCs or a T cell subset sorted from them (not recorded which). This sequence originates from a man aged 18 to 29 who had mild COVID-19 (a few samples of this study predate the infection). Cell type and time point are not known. The rearrangement links TRBV6-6 to TRBJ2-1, with D perhaps assigned TRBD1 or TRBD2 (5 bases each). DNA for the CDR3: TGTGCCAGCAGTTACTCGATTGCGTCGGGGCCCTCCTACAATGAGCAGTTCTTC. Protein: CASSYSIASGPSYNEQFF.